What follows are 2 T cell receptor beta chains derived from one specimen sequenced in a study of blood T cell repertoires in COVID-19. This table comes from immunoSEQ multiplex PCR, and its TCRdb copy is limited to in-frame clones, with some not included. Of about 190,000 clones listed, 90% are singletons. Sequenced material: peripheral blood. The receptors shown here come from a man over 45 with acute or convalescent COVID-19.

This rearrangement joins TRBV4-2 to TRBJ1-1, with D hard to call. The CDR3 runs 14 residues. CDR1 is LGHNA, CDR2 YNFKEQ, per germline. The V end was cut by 0 bases, the J end by 4 bases, with 9 bases between. The DNA for the CDR3 is TGTGCCAGCAGCCAAGAGGCAGGAGGCACTGAAGCTTTCTTT. Encoded protein: CASSQEAGGTEAFF.

The chain combines TRBV6-5 with TRBJ1-1; no clear D gene. Looked up from germline, CDR1 is MNHEY and CDR2 is SVGAGI. This CDR3 is 15 amino acids long. V gave up 4 bases and J gave up 0 bases, with 12 bases separating them. The CDR3 sequence: CASSFGATLNTEAFF. The CDR3 region has the DNA TGTGCCAGCAGTTTTGGAGCTACTTTGAACACTGAAGCTTTCTTT.